The text below deals with one TCR beta chain. As yet, its antigen is unknown. CDR3 length: 14 amino acids. V dropped 0 bases and J dropped 4 bases, with 9 bases sitting between them. In germline, CDR1 is SGHRS, CDR2 YFSETQ. The data were obtained in a study of post-analysis software for immune sequencing data. The study's findings and limits: Same-batch samples co-clustered strongly by F measure. There were roughly 5 TRBV segments more frequent in patients than controls, and TRBV5-6, TRBV5-1 and TRBV20-1 were among them.

Prepared libraries of TCR beta cDNA carried unique molecular identifiers. Input populations of roughly 0.95 to 10 million T cells gave rise to some 500,000 cDNA molecules. From the PCR reads, TCRdb called clonotypes with MiXCR, one entry per CDR3 protein. The table includes over 700,000 distinct CDR3 sequences, 25% to 30% detected once. Sequenced material: blood. The chain combines TRBV5-1 with TRBJ2-3; D might be TRBD2 (5 bases). The clonotype was recovered from a girl aged 10-17 years with multiple sclerosis. DNA for the CDR3: TGCGCCAGCAGCTTGGCGCCAGCGGCAGATACGCAGTATTTT. Protein product: CASSLAPAADTQYF. The full variable domain, rest sourced from reference TRBV5-1 and TRBJ2-3, is KAGVTQTPRYLIKTRGQQVTLSCSPISGHRSVSWYQQTPGQGLQFLFEYFSETQRNKGNFPGRFSGRQFSNSRSEMNVSTLELGDSALYLCASSLAPAADTQYFGPGTRLTVL.